Listed here are 26 T cell receptor beta chains from one sample, sequenced in a study of T-cell memory formation after mild COVID-19. MiXCR, applied by TCRdb to the 5' RACE reads, yields one record per CDR3 protein. The table shows some 320,000 distinct CDR3 sequences, with about 13% occurring only once. The source material was PBMCs or a T cell subset sorted from them (not recorded which). These receptors were obtained from a man aged 18 to 30 who had mild COVID-19 (a few samples of this study predate the infection). Cell type and time point are not known.

This clonotype was detected ten times or more. The rearrangement links TRBV29-1 to TRBJ2-3, with D hard to call. Trimming left V 0 bases short and J 1 base short, with 5 bases between. There are 13 residues in the CDR3. Germline V gives CDR1 SQVTM, CDR2 ANQGSEA. CDR3 nucleotide sequence: TGCAGCGTTGAAGATCTGGGCACAGATACGCAGTATTTT. It translates to CSVEDLGTDTQYF.

This clonotype has a handful of counts. This chain joins TRBV7-9 and TRBJ1-1, with D hard to call. CDR1 is SEHNR, CDR2 FQNEAQ, per germline (reference sequence). The CDR3 runs to 14 residues. V lost 5 bases and J 4 bases, leaving 14 bases between the germline ends. CDR3 sequence (DNA): TGTGCCAGCAGCCCCCGGGGAGTTGGCACTGAAGCTTTCTTT. Translating gives CASSPRGVGTEAFF.

There are many counts of this clonotype. The chain combines TRBV6-4 with TRBJ2-3; possibly TRBD2 for D (5 bases). Germline values: CDR1 MRHNA, CDR2 SNTAGT. The CDR3 runs to 15 residues. With 3 bases removed from V and 3 bases from J, the gap between germline ends came to 13 bases. CDR3 nucleotide sequence: TGTGCCAGCAGTGAATCACTAGAAAGGACAGATACGCAGTATTTT. Residues: CASSESLERTDTQYF.

In its sample, this clonotype was seen a few times. This chain links TRBV3-1 with TRBJ2-1, with 8 positions matching TRBD1. The V and J ends lost 4 bases and 13 bases, in that order; junction bases with no gene match: 3. The germline CDR1 and CDR2 sequences are LGHDT and YNNKEL (reference sequence). This CDR3 is built from 11 residues. CDR3 protein: CASSLTGGQFF. DNA for the CDR3: TGTGCCAGCAGCCTTACAGGGGGACAGTTCTTC.

The V and J genes are TRBV20-1 and TRBJ2-7; D unresolved. The CDR3 has 13 amino acids. The germline gives CDR1 DFQATT, CDR2 SNEGSKA (reference sequence). V lost 8 bases to trimming and J lost 1 base, with 15 bases between them. CDR3 sequence (DNA): TGCAGTACCGAACCCCTATTATCCTACGAGCAGTACTTC. It yields the protein CSTEPLLSYEQYF.

This chain links TRBV5-1 with TRBJ1-2; a possible D gene is TRBD1 (6 bases). V lost 6 bases and J 7 bases, leaving 19 bases between the germline ends. This CDR3 has 14 residues. Germline values: CDR1 SGHRS, CDR2 YFSETQ. The CDR3 bases are TGCGCCAGCACTGGAGGCACAGGGAATAGTGGCTACACCTTC. Its translation is CASTGGTGNSGYTF. The whole variable domain, remainder taken from reference TRBV5-1 and TRBJ1-2, is KAGVTQTPRYLIKTRGQQVTLSCSPISGHRSVSWYQQTPGQGLQFLFEYFSETQRNKGNFPGRFSGRQFSNSRSEMNVSTLELGDSALYLCASTGGTGNSGYTFGSGTRLTVV.

This clonotype was recorded a few times. CDR3 residues: CASSPRETGLNGYTF. The CDR3 region has the DNA TGTGCCAGCAGCCCGAGAGAGACAGGATTAAATGGCTACACCTTC. The chain employs TRBV7-6 and TRBJ1-2, with a possible D match to TRBD1 (6 bases). V was pared by 5 bases and J by 6 bases, with 19 bases between. The CDR3 length is 15 residues. CDR1 and CDR2 (germline): SGHVS, FNYEAQ.

This clonotype came up a few times. The chain joins TRBV5-5 to TRBJ2-5; a weak D match, TRBD2 (6 bases). CDR1 and CDR2 (germline): SGHKS, YYEKEE (reference sequence). The V and J ends lost 1 base and 9 bases respectively, with 16 bases between them. The CDR3 runs to 14 residues. The CDR3 spells CASSLTGPGEAQYF. CDR3 DNA sequence: TGTGCCAGCAGCTTGACGGGGCCCGGGGAGGCCCAGTACTTC. Filled out from reference TRBV5-5 and TRBJ2-5, the complete variable domain reads DAGVTQSPTHLIKTRGQQVTLRCSPISGHKSVSWYQQVLGQGPQFIFQYYEKEERGRGNFPDRFSARQFPNYSSELNVNALLLGDSALYLCASSLTGPGEAQYFGPGTRLLVL.

DNA of the CDR3: TGTGCCAGCAGTTTTCAAGAAAGGAACACTGAAGCTTTCTTT. Protein sequence: CASSFQERNTEAFF. This chain connects TRBV12-3 or TRBV12-4 to TRBJ1-1; D is ambiguous. Between the trimmed V and J ends, which lost 3 bases and 1 base, there was a span of 9 bases. This CDR3 is built from 14 residues.

The rearrangement uses TRBV20-1 and TRBJ1-5, with TRBD1 matching 8 bases. J was trimmed by 2 bases and V by 5 bases; bases with no gene match: 14. Germline CDR1 DFQATT, CDR2 SNEGSKA (reference sequence). CDR3 length: 17 amino acids. The CDR3 reads CSAGTNLGQGGNQPQHF. For the CDR3, the DNA is TGCAGTGCTGGGACGAACCTCGGACAGGGCGGCAATCAGCCCCAGCATTTT.

This clonotype was counted many times. The chain uses TRBV4-2 and TRBJ2-2; maybe TRBD1 (5 bases). The CDR3 covers 15 residues. V was trimmed by 4 bases and J by 3 bases, leaving 12 bases between them. Looked up from germline, CDR1 is LGHNA and CDR2 is YNFKEQ. In nucleotides, the CDR3 is TGTGCCAGCAGCCGGGCAGGGTCGGACACCGGGGAGCTGTTTTTT. As protein: CASSRAGSDTGELFF.

This clonotype appeared many times. This chain connects TRBV29-1 to TRBJ2-4; maybe TRBD1 (6 bases). CDR3 length equals 14 residues. Germline V CDR1 and CDR2: SQVTM, ANQGSEA. V lost 7 bases and J lost 0, with 13 bases in between. The CDR3 DNA reads as TGCAGCGCCCGGGACAAACTAGCCAAAAACATTCAGTACTTC. The encoded protein is CSARDKLAKNIQYF.

This clonotype was observed a handful of times. This chain connects TRBV28 to TRBJ1-1; no firm D call. Per germline, CDR1 MDHEN and CDR2 SYDVKM. The CDR3 consists of 14 residues. Trimming cost V 6 bases and J 1 base, with 12 bases left between them. The CDR3 bases are TGTGCCAGCAGCGTACAAGAAGCGAACACTGAAGCTTTCTTT. It encodes CASSVQEANTEAFF.

This clonotype was picked up a small number of times. This rearrangement joins TRBV4-2 to TRBJ2-5; perhaps TRBD2 as D (6 bases). V dropped 1 base and J dropped 5 bases, with 17 bases sitting between them. CDR3 length: 16 amino acids. Germline CDR1 and CDR2: LGHNA and YNFKEQ. The chain's CDR3 is CASSQGRRLGHETQYF. The CDR3 DNA follows: TGTGCCAGCAGCCAAGGCCGGCGACTAGGCCACGAGACCCAGTACTTC.

The rearrangement uses TRBV10-1 and TRBJ2-2; no firm D call. CDR1 WNHNN and CDR2 SYGVQD come from the germline V gene (reference sequence). V was pared by 0 bases and J by 2 bases, with 16 bases between. This CDR3 contains 18 residues. CDR3 sequence (DNA): TGCGCCAGCAGTGAGTCGACTCTGATCACCGGCAACACCGGGGAGCTGTTTTTT. Protein: CASSESTLITGNTGELFF.

As DNA, the CDR3 is TGCAGTGCGCCCCGGGGGGCTCGGGGTGGCTACACCTTC. It yields the protein CSAPRGARGGYTF. The chain couples TRBV20-1 to TRBJ1-2; D possibly corresponds to TRBD1 (6 bases). Per germline, CDR1 DFQATT and CDR2 SNEGSKA (reference sequence). V dropped 6 bases and J dropped 7 bases, with 18 bases sitting between them. There are 13 residues in the CDR3.

In this sample, this clonotype turned up a few times. The chain couples TRBV5-1 to TRBJ2-1; 7 bases fit TRBD2. V was clipped by 6 bases and J by 4 bases; unmatched bases: 7. This CDR3 region has 14 residues. Germline loops: CDR1 SGHRS, CDR2 YFSETQ. DNA for the CDR3: TGCGCCAGCAAAAGGGAGGGACTTTACAATGAGCAGTTCTTC. Its translation: CASKREGLYNEQFF.

This clonotype was found many times. The rearrangement joins TRBV20-1 to TRBJ2-7, with 9 bases that match TRBD2. J gave up 5 bases and V 6 bases, and 11 bases lay outside the gene matches. This CDR3 is built from 14 residues. Germline loops: CDR1 DFQATT, CDR2 SNEGSKA (reference sequence). Here the CDR3 DNA reads TGCAGTGCCAAAGCGGGGGGAGGGGCCCACGAGCAGTACGTC. Protein: CSAKAGGGAHEQYV.

This clonotype was observed a few times. The genes are TRBV3-1 and TRBJ2-5; 7 positions agree with TRBD1. CDR3 size: 16 residues. The V gene end was trimmed by 3 bases and the J gene end by 1 base; junction bases not matched to a gene: 8. Germline loops: CDR1 LGHDT, CDR2 YNNKEL (reference sequence). CDR3: CASSHAGTAPQETQYF. In DNA, the CDR3 is TGTGCCAGCAGCCATGCCGGGACAGCTCCCCAAGAGACCCAGTACTTC.

The chain joins TRBV7-9 to TRBJ2-3, with D hard to call. The V gene's germline CDR1 is SEHNR and CDR2 FQNEAQ (reference sequence). The CDR3 runs to 16 residues. Trimming removed 1 base at V and 0 bases at J, with 11 bases between. CDR3 sequence (DNA): TGTGCCAGCAGCTTAGGCCAGACCTCTAGCACAGATACGCAGTATTTT. Residues: CASSLGQTSSTDTQYF.

This rearrangement joins TRBV7-2 to TRBJ2-3; TRBD1 matches 8 bases. The CDR3 totals 18 residues. Germline V gene data show CDR1 as SGHTA and CDR2 as FQGNSA. J was trimmed by 2 bases and V by 3 bases; bases with no gene match: 13. CDR3 sequence reads: CASSLSRGRFPLTDTQYF. The DNA of the CDR3 is TGTGCCAGCAGCTTGAGCAGGGGGCGGTTCCCACTCACAGATACGCAGTATTTT.

The V call is TRBV20-1, the J call TRBJ2-7; 8 bases are shared with TRBD2. This CDR3 has 11 amino acids. Germline CDR1 reads DFQATT; CDR2 reads SNEGSKA (reference sequence). V was clipped by 4 bases and J by 10 bases; unmatched bases: 6. CDR3 DNA sequence: TGCAGTGCTACCCGGGGGGGGGTTCAGTACGTC. Its translation: CSATRGGVQYV.

This clonotype was seen a few times. V is TRBV7-9 and J is TRBJ1-2, with 10 nucleotides matching TRBD1. V shed 0 bases and J 4 bases; nucleotides not matched to a gene: 2. CDR3 length: 15 residues. The germline V gene has CDR1 SEHNR and CDR2 FQNEAQ (reference sequence). For the CDR3, the DNA is TGTGCCAGCAGCTTAGCGGGACAGGGGACCTATGGCTACACCTTC. Residues: CASSLAGQGTYGYTF.

This clonotype appeared many times. CDR3 in amino acids: CASSSQFYSGNTIYF. The CDR3 DNA sequence: TGTGCCAGCAGCTCCCAGTTCTACTCTGGAAACACCATATATTTT. This chain joins TRBV5-6 and TRBJ1-3; the D is unclear. Trimming shortened V by 3 bases and J by 0 bases, and 10 bases separated the two germline ends. The CDR3 consists of 15 residues. Germline CDR1 and CDR2: SGHDT and YYEEEE. The complete variable domain, with remaining parts taken from reference TRBV5-6 and TRBJ1-3, reads DAGVTQSPTHLIKTRGQQVTLRCSPKSGHDTVSWYQQALGQGPQFIFQYYEEEERQRGNFPDRFSGHQFPNYSSELNVNALLLGDSALYLCASSSQFYSGNTIYFGEGSWLTVV.

This clonotype came up a few times. The rearrangement uses TRBV5-1 and TRBJ2-7, with a tentative D call TRBD1 (6 bases). The CDR3 has 15 residues. Trimming shortened V by 0 bases and J by 4 bases, and 14 bases separated the two germline ends. From germline, CDR1 is SGHRS and CDR2 YFSETQ. The CDR3 DNA reads as TGCGCCAGCAGCTTGGCCCCTGAGGGGGAATACGAGCAGTACTTC. Translated: CASSLAPEGEYEQYF.

This clonotype came up a few times. J is TRBJ1-1 and V is TRBV9; D may be TRBD1 (5 bases). The CDR3 runs to 15 residues. Germline V gene sequence: CDR1 SGDLS, CDR2 YYNGEE. The V gene lost 3 bases and the J gene lost 5 bases, with 17 bases spanning the gap. The CDR3: CASSAFPGMRTEAFF. As DNA, the CDR3 is TGTGCCAGCAGCGCCTTTCCAGGGATGAGAACTGAAGCTTTCTTT.